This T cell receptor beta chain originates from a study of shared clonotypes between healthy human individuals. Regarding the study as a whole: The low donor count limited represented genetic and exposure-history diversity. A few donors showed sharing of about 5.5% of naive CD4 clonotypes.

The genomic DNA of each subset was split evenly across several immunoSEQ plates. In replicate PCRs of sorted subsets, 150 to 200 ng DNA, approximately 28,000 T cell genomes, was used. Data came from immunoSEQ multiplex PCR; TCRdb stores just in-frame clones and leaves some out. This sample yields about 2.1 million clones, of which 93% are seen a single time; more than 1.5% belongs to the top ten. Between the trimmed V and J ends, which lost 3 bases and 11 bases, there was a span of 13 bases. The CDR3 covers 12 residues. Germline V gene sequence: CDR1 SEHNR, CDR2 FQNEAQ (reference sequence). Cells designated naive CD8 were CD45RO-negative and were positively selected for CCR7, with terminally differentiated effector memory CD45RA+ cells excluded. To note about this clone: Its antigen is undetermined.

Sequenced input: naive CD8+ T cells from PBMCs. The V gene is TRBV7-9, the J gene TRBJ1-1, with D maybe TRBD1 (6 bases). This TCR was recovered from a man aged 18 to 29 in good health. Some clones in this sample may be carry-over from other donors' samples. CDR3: CASSLGRGAAFF. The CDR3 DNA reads TGTGCCAGCAGCTTGGGTAGGGGGGCGGCTTTCTTT.